The rows below give T cell receptor beta chains drawn from one sample of a study of cytomegalovirus exposure and HLA in healthy donors. This table comes from immunoSEQ multiplex PCR, and its TCRdb copy is limited to in-frame clones, with some not included. The table shows tens of thousands of clones, with 90% to 96% occurring only once. Sequences were obtained from PBMCs. The origin of the receptors is a man aged 18 to 35 in good health and CMV-seropositive. The CDR3 runs from the conserved cysteine through the conserved F or W. D genes are given only for firm matches. A clone size is listed for some rows: how often the clone was seen (once, few, many), or a class if it is expanded.

D	V	J	size	DNA	CDR3
TRBD2	TRBV29-1	TRBJ2-5	NA	TGCAGCGTTGGGGCTAGCGGGAGGGTGCCAGGGACCCAGTACTTC	CSVGASGRVPGTQYF
NA	TRBV11-2	TRBJ2-1	NA	TGTGCCAGCAGCTACGGGGTATACAATGAGCAGTTCTTC	CASSYGVYNEQFF
TRBD1	TRBV28	TRBJ1-5	once	TGTGCCAGCGGCAGGGGGAATCAGCCCCAGCATTTT	CASGRGNQPQHF
NA	TRBV28	TRBJ2-7	NA	TGTGCCAGCAGTCCTCTTTACGAGCAGTACTTC	CASSPLYEQYF
NA	TRBV21-1	TRBJ2-7	NA	TGTGCCAGGGGTGTAAGGACTAGCTCCTACGAGCAGTACTTC	CARGVRTSSYEQYF
NA	TRBV6-1	TRBJ2-5	few	TGTGCCAGCAGTGAAAGCCTAGCGTCGACCGAGACCCAGTACTTC	CASSESLASTETQYF
TRBD1	TRBV6-1	TRBJ1-5	NA	TGTGCCAGCAGTGATTGGACAGGGGAATGGAATAGCAATCAGCCCCAGCATTTT	CASSDWTGEWNSNQPQHF
TRBD1	TRBV7-9	TRBJ1-3	once	TGTGCCAGCAGCTTAGAAGGGGGCGGCCTGAGGGACACCATATATTTT	CASSLEGGGLRDTIYF
TRBD1	TRBV9	TRBJ2-1	NA	TGTGCCAGCAGTATCAACCGGGACAGGGGTTCCTACAATGAGCAGTTCTTC	CASSINRDRGSYNEQFF
TRBD2	TRBV19	TRBJ2-1	NA	TGTGCCAGTAGTTCTCGGACTAGCGGGAGCAATGAGCAGTTCTTC	CASSSRTSGSNEQFF